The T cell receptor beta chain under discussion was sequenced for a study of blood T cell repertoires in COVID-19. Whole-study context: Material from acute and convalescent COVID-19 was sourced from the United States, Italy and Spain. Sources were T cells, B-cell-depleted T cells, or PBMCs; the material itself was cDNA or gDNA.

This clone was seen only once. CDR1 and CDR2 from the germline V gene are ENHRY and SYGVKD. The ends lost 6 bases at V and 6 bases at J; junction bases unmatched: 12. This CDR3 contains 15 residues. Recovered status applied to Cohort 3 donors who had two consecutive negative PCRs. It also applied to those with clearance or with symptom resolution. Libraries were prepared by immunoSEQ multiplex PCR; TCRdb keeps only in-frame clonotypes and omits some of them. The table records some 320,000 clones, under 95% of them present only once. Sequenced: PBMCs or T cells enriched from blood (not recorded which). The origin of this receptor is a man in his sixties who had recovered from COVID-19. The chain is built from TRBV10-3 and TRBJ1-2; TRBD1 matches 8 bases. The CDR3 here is CAISRKGQGYDGYTF. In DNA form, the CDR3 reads TGTGCCATCAGCCGAAAAGGACAGGGATATGATGGCTACACCTTC.